These T cell receptor beta chains were read from a single sample in a study of CXCR3-negative and CXCR3-positive naive CD8 T cells. TCRdb reworked the 5' RACE reads into one entry per CDR3 protein, no DNA. Reported are 130,000 to 150,000 distinct CDR3 sequences; the ten largest clones contain over 0.25%. Sequenced material: naive CXCR3+ CD8+ T cells from blood. These receptors all stem from a human donor in good health. Some clones in this sample may be carry-over from other donors' samples. Both conserved end residues are part of each CDR3.

j_call v_call cdr3_aa
TRBJ2-7 TRBV10-1 CASSDWPGSSYEQYF
TRBJ1-1 TRBV12-3/TRBV12-4 CASSPTGAVMNTEAFF
TRBJ2-2 TRBV9 CASTASRRRANTGELFF
TRBJ1-2 TRBV10-3 CAISESIGTGIIYGYTF
TRBJ2-7 TRBV29-1 CSVEVVPYEQYF
TRBJ1-2 TRBV7-9 CASSQPEGTGYTF
TRBJ2-3 TRBV27 CASSHRGLITDTQYF
TRBJ1-2 TRBV4-2 CASSQDSGASYGYTF
TRBJ2-5 TRBV19 CASSLTGGETQYF
TRBJ2-3 TRBV11-2 CASSSDFIRTDTQYF
TRBJ1-2 TRBV7-9 CASSLGRGQDGYTF
TRBJ2-1 TRBV5-1 CASSSFPDSNNEQFF
TRBJ1-2 TRBV23-1 CASSQSGYGYTF
TRBJ2-6 TRBV11-2 CASSLTSLAGGSGANVLTF
TRBJ1-1 TRBV29-1 CSFERVNTEAFF
TRBJ1-6 TRBV20-1 CSAHRGYYNSPLHF
TRBJ1-2 TRBV5-1 CASSLAGQSYGYTF
TRBJ1-4 TRBV27 CASRPPCTTTNEKLFF
TRBJ2-3 TRBV12-3/TRBV12-4 CASSASGPRTDTQYF
TRBJ2-1 TRBV9 CASSAKPGGWDEQFF
TRBJ2-3 TRBV29-1 CSAPWTGNDTQYF
TRBJ1-1 TRBV9 CASSASDTEAFF
TRBJ2-2 TRBV2 CASSDGTGNGRTGELFF
TRBJ2-2 TRBV10-3 CAISESGDRGELFF
TRBJ1-2 TRBV29-1 CSVLTATNYGYTF
TRBJ2-7 TRBV4-3 CASSQATSSYEQYF
TRBJ1-5 TRBV28 CASSLPGIDNQPQHF
TRBJ2-7 TRBV4-3 CASSLSWTAGYEQYF
TRBJ2-7 TRBV7-3 CASSPTGGRLVDEQYF
TRBJ2-1 TRBV29-1 CSALQGGKVNEQFF
TRBJ2-5 TRBV6-5 CASSPGGGGFQETQYF
TRBJ2-5 TRBV7-9 CASSNGLPTQYF
TRBJ1-1 TRBV5-1 CASRETVNTEAFF
TRBJ2-1 TRBV29-1 CSVELPGTGDPNNEQFF
TRBJ1-5 TRBV27 CASSWGPEQPQHF
TRBJ1-4 TRBV4-3 CASSQDRGDEKLFF
TRBJ1-6 TRBV6-2/TRBV6-3 CASISAAGWLNSPLHF
TRBJ1-2 TRBV5-1 CASSLFPTDGYTF
TRBJ2-2 TRBV7-9 CASSPPGAGELFF
TRBJ1-4 TRBV11-2 CASSLGAGTGSGEKLFF
TRBJ2-2 TRBV13 CASSFTQSNTGELFF
TRBJ1-1 TRBV3-1 CASSQETNYGQIMNTEAFF
TRBJ2-7 TRBV29-1 CSVADNNYEQYF
TRBJ2-7 TRBV4-1 CASSRVQGTNYEQYF
TRBJ2-7 TRBV12-3/TRBV12-4 CASSLARGVLWEQYF
TRBJ2-7 TRBV13 CASSSRQGASPRVEQYF
TRBJ2-6 TRBV15 CATSGDSSGANVLTF
TRBJ1-1 TRBV5-1 CASSAGDNPSGTEAFF
TRBJ2-7 TRBV28 CASSFITGIGYEQYF
TRBJ2-5 TRBV7-9 CASSLAGQLSGETQYF
TRBJ1-1 TRBV29-1 CSVTQPKQAFF
TRBJ2-2 TRBV3-1 CASSQVIGGITGELFF
TRBJ2-7 TRBV27 CASRAGIRYEQYF
TRBJ1-1 TRBV7-9 CASSLAGQGVPGAFF